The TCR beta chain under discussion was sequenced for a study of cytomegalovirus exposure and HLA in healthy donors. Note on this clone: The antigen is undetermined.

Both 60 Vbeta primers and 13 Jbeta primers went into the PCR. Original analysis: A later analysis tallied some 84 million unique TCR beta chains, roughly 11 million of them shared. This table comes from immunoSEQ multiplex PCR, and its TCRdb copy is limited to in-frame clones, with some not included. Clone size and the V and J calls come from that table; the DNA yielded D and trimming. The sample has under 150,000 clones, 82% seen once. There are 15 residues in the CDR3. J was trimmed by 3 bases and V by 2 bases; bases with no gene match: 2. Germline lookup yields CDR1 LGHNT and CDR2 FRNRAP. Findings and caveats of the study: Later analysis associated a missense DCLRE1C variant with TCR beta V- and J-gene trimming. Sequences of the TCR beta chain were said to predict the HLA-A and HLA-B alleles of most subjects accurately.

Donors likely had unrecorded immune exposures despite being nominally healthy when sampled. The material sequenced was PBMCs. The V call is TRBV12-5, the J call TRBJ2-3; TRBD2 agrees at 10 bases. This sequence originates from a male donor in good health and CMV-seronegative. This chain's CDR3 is CASGLSTSGTDTQYF. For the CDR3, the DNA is TGTGCTAGTGGTTTGTCGACTAGCGGGACAGATACGCAGTATTTT. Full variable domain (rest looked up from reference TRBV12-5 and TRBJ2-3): DARVTQTPRHKVTEMGQEVTMRCQPILGHNTVFWYRQTMMQGLELLAYFRNRAPLDDSGMPKDRFSAEMPDATLATLKIQPSEPRDSAVYFCASGLSTSGTDTQYFGPGTRLTVL.